Sequencing of this T cell receptor (beta chain) was carried out in a study of blood T cell repertoires in COVID-19 (dated by TCRdb to about 2020). Study-wide context: Collaborator samples came from the United States, Italy and Spain and covered acute and convalescent phases of COVID-19. The repertoires were released in a freely available public database intended as a resource for research on the immune response to SARS-CoV-2. Where available, HLA class I and class II types were obtained from metadata supplied by the sample provider rather than from assay-based typing. The sample metadata nearly always contained a de-identified subject ID, COVID-19 status, age in years and sex. The samples were drawn from the first 160 participants of the ongoing ImmuneRACE study and from over 950 subjects provided by 6 global collaborators. The material from the prospective study consisted of cDNA or gDNA derived from T cells, B-cell-depleted T cells, or PBMCs. Subjects who had been exposed to COVID-19, were actively infected with it, or had recovered from it provided the deeply sampled blood TCRbeta repertoires that made up the dataset.

As for this clone: The specificity of this receptor is unknown. No much larger clonotype is one base removed from it; base qualities were not supplied.

The immunoSEQ Assay, a bias-controlled multiplex PCR, was used to amplify TCRbeta CDR3 regions from genomic DNA. As for how the authors treated the data: The number of nucleated cells in each sample was estimated by amplification of reference gene primers within the assay. Sequence reads were collapsed and filtered to measure the absolute abundance of every unique TCRbeta CDR3 rearrangement. For each sample, productive Simpson clonality was calculated by taking the square root of Simpson's diversity index across productive rearrangements. The immuneACCESS repertoire file appears here via TCRdb, limited to in-frame rearrangements. These files lack a portion of the clones; in checked studies, under half of the deficit traces to unresolved V genes, and the cause of the others is not known. V, J and clone size reflect that table, while D and trimming were determined from the DNA. The sample includes over 200,000 clones, with 87% observed a single time. The top ten clonotypes cover roughly a tenth of the sample.

There are 16 amino acids in the CDR3, from cysteine to phenylalanine inclusive. Only the CDR3 DNA stays, 48 bases, in frame from base 1. In the germline V gene, CDR1 corresponds to MDHEN and CDR2 to SYDVKM. V is clipped by 1 base and J by 5 bases, and the sequence between their germline boundaries is 14 bases long. Participants in the prospective study were enrolled through a virtual design, were aged about 18 to 100 years, and lived in 24 United States geographic areas. In the prospective study, cohorts were assigned on the basis of participant-reported clinical history obtained from a screening survey and a study questionnaire. For ImmuneRACE Cohort 3, a participant was defined as recovered based on two consecutive negative NP/OP PCR tests, clearance by a healthcare professional, or resolution of symptoms. Each participant in the prospective study had whole blood, serum and a nasopharyngeal or oropharyngeal swab collected by mobile phlebotomists. Additional blood draws and questionnaires over an approximately two-month period could optionally be provided by prospective study participants. Prospective study blood samples were shipped either frozen or at room temperature before DNA extraction.

What the work shows at the level of the full study, not this receptor alone: The amount of clinical and demographic metadata varied by source and participant and was provided uncurated.

The sequence came from a man aged 25 to 40 who had recovered from COVID-19. Sequencing used PBMCs or T cells enriched from blood (not recorded which). The chain is made from TRBV28 and TRBJ2-2; a weak D assignment points to TRBD1 (6 bases agree). The CDR3 region reads CASSLYLQGRTGELFF. At the DNA level, the sequence is TGTGCCAGCAGTTTATATTTACAGGGAAGGACCGGGGAGCTGTTTTTT.